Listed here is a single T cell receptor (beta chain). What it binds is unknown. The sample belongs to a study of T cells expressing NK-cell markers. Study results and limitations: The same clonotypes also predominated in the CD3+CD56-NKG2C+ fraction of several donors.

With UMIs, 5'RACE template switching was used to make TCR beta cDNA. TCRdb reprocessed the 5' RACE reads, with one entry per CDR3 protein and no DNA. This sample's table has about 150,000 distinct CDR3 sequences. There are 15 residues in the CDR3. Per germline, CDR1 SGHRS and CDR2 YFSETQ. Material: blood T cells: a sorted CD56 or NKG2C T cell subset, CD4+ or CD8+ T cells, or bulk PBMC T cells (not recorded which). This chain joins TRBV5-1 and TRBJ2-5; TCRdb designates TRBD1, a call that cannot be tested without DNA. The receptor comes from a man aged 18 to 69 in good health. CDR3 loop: CASSSTGHPQETQYF.